These 30 T cell receptor beta chains share one sample of origin, sequenced in a study of STAT5B mutations in CD4+ large granular lymphocyte leukemia. Produced via immunoSEQ multiplex PCR; TCRdb's table is partial and in-frame only. The sample includes about 34,000 clones, more than 65% of them seen just once. The sample comprised CD4+ T cells from blood buffy coats. These receptors came from a human donor in good health.

On this clone itself: Its ends do not fully match the called genes, so a read error is possible. The V call is TRBV6-1, the J call TRBJ1-2; the match to TRBD1 covers 7 bases. From germline, CDR1 is MNHNS and CDR2 SASEGT. The CDR3 has 14 residues. The chain's CDR3 is CASNELGQDYGYTF. The DNA for the CDR3 is TGTGCCAGCAATGAACTCGGACAGGACTATGGCTACACCTTC.

The rearrangement uses TRBV2 and TRBJ1-1; D gene uncertain. Trimming took 9 bases from V and 6 from J, leaving 11 bases between them. CDR1 SNHLY and CDR2 FYNNEI come from the germline V gene. The CDR3 is made up of 11 amino acids. The chain's CDR3 is CARQSGPEAFF. The CDR3, as DNA: TGTGCCAGGCAGTCGGGCCCTGAAGCTTTCTTT.

The rearrangement joins TRBV14 to TRBJ1-1; D gene uncertain. Trimming took 4 bases from V and 0 from J, leaving 15 bases between them. CDR1 and CDR2 (germline): SGHDN, FVKESK. This CDR3 is built from 16 residues. For the CDR3, the DNA is TGTGCCAGCAGCCCCCCAGGACCTGCCATGAACACTGAAGCTTTCTTT. It codes for CASSPPGPAMNTEAFF.

This clone has just a few counts. The rearrangement uses TRBV27 and TRBJ1-2; TRBD1 agrees at 7 bases. The germline CDR1 and CDR2 sequences are MNHEY and SMNVEV (reference sequence). V was clipped by 5 bases and J by 4 bases; unmatched bases: 10. CDR3 length equals 15 residues. The CDR3 DNA follows: TGTGCCAGCAGTCCCCACAGGGGTAGTGGCTATGGCTACACCTTC. Protein sequence: CASSPHRGSGYGYTF.

This clone was observed once. The junction departs from the called germline gene at one end, perhaps through a read error. This chain connects TRBV6-5 to TRBJ2-7; 15 nucleotides line up with TRBD2. The CDR3 loop spans 15 amino acids. Germline values: CDR1 MNHEY, CDR2 SVGAGI. Here the CDR3 reads CASSRTSGGAYEQYF. The CDR3 bases are TGTGCCAGCAGCCGGACTAGCGGGGGGGCCTATGAGCAGTACTTC.

The rearrangement uses TRBV6-5 and TRBJ2-7, with 11 bases identical to TRBD2. Germline V gene sequence: CDR1 MNHEY, CDR2 SVGAGI. The CDR3 covers 15 residues. The V segment lost 5 bases and the J segment 2 bases; nucleotides outside the gene matches: 5. The CDR3 region has the DNA TGTGCCAGCAGTAAACTAGCGGGAGTAGCCTACGAGCAGTACTTC. It codes for CASSKLAGVAYEQYF.

V and J are TRBV5-4 and TRBJ2-1; 10 positions match TRBD1. Germline CDR1 and CDR2: SGHNT and YYREEE (reference sequence). V shed 1 base and J 7 bases; nucleotides not matched to a gene: 8. This CDR3 contains 16 residues. The CDR3 DNA is TGTGCCAGCAGCTTGCTGGGACAGGGGCTTAAGAATGAGCAGTTCTTC. Protein: CASSLLGQGLKNEQFF.

This chain uses TRBV5-1 with TRBJ2-3, with 16 nucleotides matching TRBD2. Germline V lookup: CDR1 SGHRS, CDR2 YFSETQ. Germline trimming cut 4 bases from V and 0 bases from J; bases unmatched to any gene: 8. The CDR3 sequence is 19 residues long. The chain's CDR3 is CASSIPGLAGGGSTDTQYF. CDR3 coding DNA: TGCGCCAGCAGCATACCGGGACTAGCGGGGGGGGGTAGCACAGATACGCAGTATTTT.

Only one count was recorded for this clone. The chain employs TRBV27 and TRBJ2-1, with 9 bases aligning to TRBD1. With 4 bases clipped from V and 9 bases from J, the junction kept 10 bases outside the gene matches. Germline values: CDR1 MNHEY, CDR2 SMNVEV (reference sequence). The CDR3 contains 15 residues. The CDR3 bases are TGTGCCAGCAGTTCTGACAGGGGGGTATTCGGTGAGCAGTTCTTC. This codes for CASSSDRGVFGEQFF.

The V and J genes are TRBV4-1 and TRBJ1-2; D gene unclear. This CDR3 comprises 13 residues. Germline V gives CDR1 MGHRA, CDR2 YSYEKL. Trimming cost V 0 bases and J 8 bases, with 10 bases left between them. The DNA for the CDR3 is TGCGCCAGCAGCCAAGATGGATACGCGGGCTACACCTTC. Translating it yields CASSQDGYAGYTF.

This chain links TRBV7-2 with TRBJ2-7, with D possibly TRBD2 on 5 matching bases. Trimming removed 0 bases from V and 6 bases from J, with 9 bases in between. CDR3 length: 13 residues. Germline CDR1 SGHTA, CDR2 FQGNSA. The CDR3 coding sequence is TGTGCCAGCAGCTTAGCGGGAGTCCCCGAGCAGTACTTC. This encodes CASSLAGVPEQYF. The variable domain in full, with the rest retrieved from reference TRBV7-2 and TRBJ2-7, is GAGVSQSPSNKVTEKGKDVELRCDPISGHTALYWYRQSLGQGLEFLIYFQGNSAPDKSGLPSDRFSAERTGGSVSTLTIQRTQQEDSAVYLCASSLAGVPEQYFGPGTRLTVT.

The CDR3 coding sequence is TGTGCCAGCAGCGCTAGTAGGACAGCACAAGAGACCCAGTACTTC. It translates to CASSASRTAQETQYF. The rearrangement uses TRBV7-6 and TRBJ2-5, with D perhaps matching TRBD1 (6 bases). Germline V lookup: CDR1 SGHVS, CDR2 FNYEAQ. CDR3 size: 15 residues. V was shortened by 5 bases and J by 2 bases, with 15 bases between the two germline ends.

This clone was recorded once. J is TRBJ2-4 and V is TRBV18, with D tentatively TRBD2 (5 bases). The CDR3 contains 16 residues. V was shortened by 6 bases and J by 3 bases, with 18 bases between the two germline ends. Germline V gene data show CDR1 as KGHSH and CDR2 as LQKENI. CDR3 nucleotides: TGTGCCAGCTCCCTGGACTCCTTCCGAGGCAAAAACATTCAGTACTTC. It is translated as CASSLDSFRGKNIQYF.

V is TRBV25-1 and J is TRBJ2-7, with 10 nucleotides matching TRBD2. The CDR3 consists of 14 residues. CDR1 is MGHDK and CDR2 is SYGVNS in the germline V gene. V shed 5 bases and J 5 bases; nucleotides not matched to a gene: 6. The CDR3 reads CASSYSGGSHEQYF. In DNA, the CDR3 is TGTGCCAGCAGTTATAGCGGGGGGAGCCACGAGCAGTACTTC.

This clone was observed once. This chain uses TRBV5-4 with TRBJ1-1; D is undetermined. Per the germline V gene, CDR1 is SGHNT and CDR2 is YYREEE (reference sequence). With 2 bases removed from V and 0 bases from J, the gap between germline ends came to 8 bases. The CDR3 covers 14 residues. The CDR3 is CASSLEGLNTEAFF. The CDR3 region has the DNA TGTGCCAGCAGCTTAGAGGGCTTGAACACTGAAGCTTTCTTT. Full variable domain (missing parts from reference TRBV5-4 and TRBJ1-1): ETGVTQSPTHLIKTRGQQVTLRCSSQSGHNTVSWYQQALGQGPQFIFQYYREEENGRGNFPPRFSGLQFPNYSSELNVNALELDDSALYLCASSLEGLNTEAFFGQGTRLTVV.

The V and J genes are TRBV30 and TRBJ2-7; the D gene is possibly TRBD1 (5 bases). Trimming removed 0 bases at V and 0 bases at J, with 12 bases between. Germline V CDR1 and CDR2: GTSNPN, SVGIG (reference sequence). This CDR3 contains 15 residues. CDR3 nucleotide sequence: TGTGCCTGGAGTGTGGTTGGGGCCTACTCCTACGAGCAGTACTTC. This sequence encodes CAWSVVGAYSYEQYF.

This chain connects TRBV5-8 to TRBJ1-5; maybe TRBD1 (6 bases). This CDR3 spans 15 amino acids. Deletions cut 3 bases from V and 6 bases from J, with 16 bases between. Per the germline V gene, CDR1 is SGHTS and CDR2 is YDEGEE. CDR3 nucleotide sequence: TGTGCCAGCAGCTGGTACAGGGAGGGGAGTCAGCCCCAGCATTTT. Translated: CASSWYREGSQPQHF.

The chain has TRBV7-2 and TRBJ1-2; maybe TRBD1 (5 bases). With 4 bases removed from V and 8 bases from J, the gap between germline ends came to 17 bases. This CDR3 has 14 residues. Per germline, CDR1 SGHTA and CDR2 FQGNSA. CDR3 sequence: CASSSWRGRDGYTF. CDR3 nucleotides: TGTGCCAGCAGCTCCTGGAGGGGTCGGGACGGCTACACCTTC.

V usage is TRBV6-1 and J usage is TRBJ1-4; D not resolved. With 0 bases removed from V and 8 bases from J, the gap between germline ends came to 19 bases. Germline V gene sequence: CDR1 MNHNS, CDR2 SASEGT. The CDR3 has 17 amino acids. DNA for the CDR3: TGTGCCAGCAGTGAAGCGCTTCCGGGGTCCCTTGGGGAAAAACTGTTTTTT. This codes for CASSEALPGSLGEKLFF.

The chain has TRBV9 and TRBJ1-1, with a weak D call TRBD1 (5 bases). Per germline, CDR1 SGDLS and CDR2 YYNGEE. The CDR3 is made up of 13 amino acids. V lost 7 bases and J 1 base, leaving 11 bases between the germline ends. CDR3 protein: CASGGTENTEAFF. CDR3 nucleotides: TGTGCCAGCGGCGGGACGGAGAACACTGAAGCTTTCTTT.

The rearrangement uses TRBV19 and TRBJ1-1; tentatively, D is TRBD1 (6 bases). V shed 2 bases and J shed 3 bases, with 22 bases lying between them. Germline V gene sequence: CDR1 LNHDA, CDR2 SQIVND (reference sequence). This CDR3 is built from 18 residues. CDR3 in amino acids: CASSIRRGARGMDTEAFF. The CDR3 DNA sequence: TGTGCCAGTAGTATAAGGAGGGGGGCGCGGGGTATGGACACTGAAGCTTTCTTT.

The V gene is TRBV7-9, the J gene TRBJ2-1, with TRBD2 matching over 16 bases. The CDR3 contains 17 residues. Germline CDR1 reads SEHNR; CDR2 reads FQNEAQ (reference sequence). J gave up 8 bases and V 1 base, and 5 bases lay outside the gene matches. The CDR3 DNA reads as TGTGCCAGCAGCTTAGTTGGGACTAGCGGGAGGGTATATGAGCAGTTCTTC. Residues: CASSLVGTSGRVYEQFF.

This clone occurred once. The rearrangement links TRBV9 to TRBJ2-1; D call uncertain. V lost 0 bases and J 9 bases, leaving 7 bases between the germline ends. The length of the CDR3 is 12 residues. Per the germline V gene, CDR1 is SGDLS and CDR2 is YYNGEE. CDR3 sequence reads: CASSVAPGEQFF. Here the CDR3 DNA reads TGTGCCAGCAGCGTAGCCCCCGGTGAGCAGTTCTTC.

The chain links TRBV7-8 to TRBJ1-2; TRBD1 agrees at 7 bases. The germline V gene has CDR1 SGHVS and CDR2 FQNEAQ. V trimming: 0 bases; J trimming: 0 bases; junction bases outside the gene matches: 1. The CDR3 totals 15 residues. DNA for the CDR3: TGTGCCAGCAGCTTAGCCCAGGGGGCTAACTATGGCTACACCTTC. Amino acids: CASSLAQGANYGYTF.

The rearrangement links TRBV11-1 to TRBJ1-2; D is unclear. Trimming shortened V by 1 base and J by 8 bases, and 8 bases separated the two germline ends. Germline CDR1 SGHAT, CDR2 FQDESV (reference sequence). The CDR3 is 12 amino acids. The CDR3 sequence is CASSLVGRGYTF. CDR3 nucleotides: TGTGCCAGCAGCTTAGTCGGCAGAGGCTACACCTTC.

The chain is built from TRBV6-5 and TRBJ2-7, with D possibly being TRBD1 (5 bases). The CDR3 runs to 15 residues. Trimming stripped 2 bases from V and 3 bases from J, with 14 bases between. Germline CDR1 and CDR2: MNHEY and SVGAGI. CDR3 protein: CASSYTLGLLYEQYF. DNA of the CDR3: TGTGCCAGCAGTTACACTCTGGGGCTACTCTACGAGCAGTACTTC.

This clone has just a few counts. This chain connects TRBV7-6 to TRBJ2-2; 8 bases are shared with TRBD1. The CDR3 sequence is 15 residues long. Germline V gene lookup returns CDR1 SGHVS and CDR2 FNYEAQ. V was clipped by 5 bases and J by 6 bases; unmatched bases: 8. CDR3 nucleotides: TGTGCCAGCAGCCCGCGGGACAGGTGGGCCGGGGAGCTGTTTTTT. This codes for CASSPRDRWAGELFF.

The chain employs TRBV15 and TRBJ2-3; D unclear. The germline gives CDR1 LNHNV, CDR2 YYDKDF (reference sequence). The CDR3 spans 13 residues. The germline V and J ends were trimmed by 5 bases and 3 bases, with 9 bases remaining between them. CDR3 sequence: CATSDIYTDTQYF. CDR3 sequence (DNA): TGTGCCACCAGCGATATCTATACAGATACGCAGTATTTT.

The rearrangement links TRBV23-1 to TRBJ1-5; TRBD1 might be the D (5 bases). TRBV23-1 is treated as an ORF (open reading frame) with a function not yet certain. V was clipped by 0 bases and J by 2 bases, with 14 bases between them. This CDR3 contains 17 residues. The CDR3 is CASSQSTGAVGNQPQHF. The CDR3 nucleotides are TGCGCCAGCAGTCAATCTACCGGGGCGGTCGGCAATCAGCCCCAGCATTTT.

The chain combines TRBV5-8 with TRBJ2-2; 9 positions match TRBD1. This CDR3 has 15 residues. Unmatched junction bases numbered 4, after V lost 4 bases and J lost 3 bases. From germline, CDR1 is SGHTS and CDR2 YDEGEE. The CDR3 loop reads CASSTGQGYTGELFF. The CDR3 bases are TGTGCCAGCAGCACCGGACAGGGGTACACCGGGGAGCTGTTTTTT.